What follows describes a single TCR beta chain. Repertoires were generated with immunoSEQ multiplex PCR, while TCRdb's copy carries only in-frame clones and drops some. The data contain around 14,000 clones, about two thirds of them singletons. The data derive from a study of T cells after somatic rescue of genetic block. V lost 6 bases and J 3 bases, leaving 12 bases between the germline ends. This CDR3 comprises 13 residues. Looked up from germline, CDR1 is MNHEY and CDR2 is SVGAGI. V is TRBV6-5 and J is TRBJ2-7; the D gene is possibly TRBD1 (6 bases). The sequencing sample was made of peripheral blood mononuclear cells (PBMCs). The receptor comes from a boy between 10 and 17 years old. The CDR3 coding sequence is TGTGCCAGCAGGACGGGACACCTCTACGAGCAGTACTTC. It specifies CASRTGHLYEQYF.